Sequencing of this TCR beta chain was carried out in a study of cytomegalovirus exposure and HLA in healthy donors. Whole-study findings and limits: The tendency of first-cohort TCR clusters to co-occur in the approximately 120 validation repertoires was identified by a subsequent analysis. In vitro assays verified that three CMV-associated chains recognized CMV antigens specifically. Reported results showed that the classifier diagnosed cytomegalovirus status with high specificity and sensitivity.

Separate from the approximately 600-subject first cohort was the 120-subject validation cohort, to which the donors belonged. Clones were sequenced by immunoSEQ multiplex PCR, and TCRdb holds only the in-frame ones, with some missing. This sample has more than 65,000 clones, with around 96% found just once. With regard to this clone: Its specificity is not known.

The V gene end was trimmed by 3 bases and the J gene end by 8 bases; junction bases not matched to a gene: 9. The CDR3 contains 15 residues. Germline CDR1 reads SGHAT; CDR2 reads FQNNGV. Sequencing input: PBMCs. This sequence originates from a woman between 18 and 29 years old in good health and CMV-seronegative. The genes are TRBV11-2 and TRBJ1-5, with TRBD1 matching over 8 bases. This CDR3 is CASSFGTGLQEPQHF. The CDR3 nucleotides read TGTGCCAGCAGCTTCGGGACAGGCCTTCAGGAGCCCCAGCATTTT.